A single T cell receptor (beta chain) is shown here with its context. No cognate antigen has been identified for it. No much larger clone is present one base from it, and per-base qualities are unavailable. This entry belongs to a study of blood T cell repertoires in COVID-19 (TCRdb year 2020). Context from the whole study: Samples from collaborators originated in the United States, Italy and Spain and spanned both the acute and convalescent phases of COVID-19. The material from the prospective study consisted of cDNA or gDNA derived from T cells, B-cell-depleted T cells, or PBMCs. Subjects who had been exposed to COVID-19, were actively infected with it, or had recovered from it provided the deeply sampled blood TCRbeta repertoires that made up the dataset. The repertoires were released in a freely available public database meant as a resource for research on the immune response to SARS-CoV-2. The samples were drawn from two sources: the first 160 participants of the ongoing ImmuneRACE study, and 1,000 to 1,500 subjects contributed by 6 global collaborators. A de-identified subject ID, COVID-19 status, age in years and sex were almost always included in the sample metadata. Where available, HLA class I and class II types were obtained from metadata supplied by the sample provider rather than from assay-based typing. The research as a whole found: The quantity of clinical and demographic metadata differed by source and by participant and was supplied without curation.

TCRbeta CDR3 regions were amplified from genomic DNA by means of the immunoSEQ Assay, a bias-controlled multiplex PCR. The paper's data handling went like this. The number of nucleated cells in each sample was estimated from the amplification of reference gene primers within the assay. To quantify the absolute abundance of each unique TCRbeta CDR3 rearrangement, sequence reads were collapsed and filtered. For each sample, productive Simpson clonality was calculated as the square root of Simpson's diversity index over productive rearrangements. TCRdb took over this immuneACCESS table, retaining in-frame rearrangements with V and J assigned. Such tables are incomplete; in checked studies, under half of the missing clones stem from an unresolved V gene, and the remainder is unexplained. That table gives V, J and clone size, and the DNA gave D and trimming. The sample table contains 100,000 or so clones; only one count was recorded for 70% to 90% of them. The ten largest clones capture around 11% of the sample.

Whole blood was collected in K2EDTA tubes by collaborating institutions according to the institutions' own protocols. For TCRbeta analysis, collaborator samples were shipped as frozen whole blood, as isolated PBMCs, or as DNA extracted from either sample type. The sequencing input was peripheral blood. This receptor was taken from a woman in her seventies with active or convalescent COVID-19.

The DNA sequence is given as TGTGCCAGTACCAATTCGACAGGGCCTGACTATGGCTACACCTTC. It is translated as CASTNSTGPDYGYTF. Rearrangement joined TRBV21-1 to TRBJ1-2; the DNA was not used to check the table's D call, TRBD1. TRBV21-1 is labeled a pseudogene. The CDR3 starts with the cysteine, ends with the phenylalanine, and has 15 residues. CDR3 DNA is the only sequence kept; it has 45 bases, read in frame from the first base.